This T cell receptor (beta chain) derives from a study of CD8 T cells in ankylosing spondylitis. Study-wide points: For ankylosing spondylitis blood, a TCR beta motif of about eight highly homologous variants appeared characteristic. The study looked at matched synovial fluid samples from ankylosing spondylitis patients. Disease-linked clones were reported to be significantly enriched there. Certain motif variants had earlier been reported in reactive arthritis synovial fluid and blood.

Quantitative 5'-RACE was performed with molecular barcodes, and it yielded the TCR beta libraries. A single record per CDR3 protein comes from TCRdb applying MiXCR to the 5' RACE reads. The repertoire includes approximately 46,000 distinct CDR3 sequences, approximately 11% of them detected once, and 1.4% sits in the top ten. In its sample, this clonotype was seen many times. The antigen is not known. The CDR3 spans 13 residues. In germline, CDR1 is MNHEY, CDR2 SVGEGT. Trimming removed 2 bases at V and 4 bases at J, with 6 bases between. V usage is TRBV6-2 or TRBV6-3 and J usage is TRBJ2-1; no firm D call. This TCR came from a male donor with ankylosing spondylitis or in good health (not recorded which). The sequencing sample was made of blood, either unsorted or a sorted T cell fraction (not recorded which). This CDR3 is CASSYTGYNEQFF. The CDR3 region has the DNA TGTGCCAGCAGTTACACGGGTTACAATGAGCAGTTCTTC.